Shown below are 11 T cell receptor beta chains from a single sample sequenced in a study of vaccination effects on CD4 cells after COVID-19. These TCRs' antigens remain unknown. TCRdb's copy holds only in-frame clones and misses some; the assay was immunoSEQ multiplex PCR. The sample shows about 41,000 clones, 77% of them seen only once. Sequencing followed a ViraFEST assay step that expanded antigen-specific CD4+ T cells with viral peptide pools. Upon completion of around eleven days in culture, CD4+ T cells were isolated. Among the vaccine recipients, none had a prior SARS-CoV-2 infection, and nucleocapsid antibodies were negative. The specimen comprised CD4+ T cells from PBMCs cultured with HCoV-NL63 spike peptides, sampled before COVID-19 vaccination. The receptor source for this set is a human donor who received a COVID-19 vaccine.

The chain joins TRBV30 to TRBJ1-1; TRBD1 aligns across 9 bases. J gave up 1 base and V 0 bases, and 3 bases lay outside the gene matches. The CDR3 covers 15 residues. CDR1 is GTSNPN, CDR2 SVGIG, per germline (reference sequence). The CDR3 DNA reads TGTGCCTGGAGTGTGGACAGGGGAGCGAACACTGAAGCTTTCTTT. Translating gives CAWSVDRGANTEAFF.

The chain joins TRBV7-9 to TRBJ2-3, with a possible D match to TRBD2 (6 bases). In germline, CDR1 is SEHNR, CDR2 FQNEAQ (reference sequence). The CDR3 runs to 16 residues. Trimming left V 4 bases short and J 8 bases short, with 22 bases between. CDR3 nucleotides: TGTGCCAGCAGCTCCCGACTAGTGGCGACCCTCTTTACGCAGTATTTT. Residues: CASSSRLVATLFTQYF.

The chain employs TRBV11-2 and TRBJ1-3; D call uncertain. Per the germline V gene, CDR1 is SGHAT and CDR2 is FQNNGV. The V end lost 4 bases, the J end lost 0 bases, and 10 bases lay between the germline ends. There are 15 residues in the CDR3. The CDR3 reads CASSSPRSSGNTIYF. The CDR3 DNA follows: TGTGCCAGCAGCTCCCCCCGCAGCTCTGGAAACACCATATATTTT.

The chain couples TRBV19 to TRBJ2-1; TRBD2 matches 10 bases. Germline values: CDR1 LNHDA, CDR2 SQIVND (reference sequence). This CDR3 has 18 residues. The junction had 18 bases not matched to a gene; V was cut back by 5 bases and J by 8 bases. The CDR3 DNA sequence: TGTGCCAGTAGTTTTCAATCCGGGGGGGCTAGCGGGGGTCATGAGCAGTTCTTC. Translated: CASSFQSGGASGGHEQFF.

As DNA, the CDR3 is TGTGCCAGCACCCAGGCCAGGGTTGGTCAGCCCCAGCATTTT. The encoded protein is CASTQARVGQPQHF. The J gene is TRBJ1-5, the V gene TRBV28; weak D call: TRBD1 (5 bases). From germline, CDR1 is MDHEN and CDR2 SYDVKM. The CDR3 loop spans 14 amino acids. Between the trimmed V and J ends, which lost 7 bases and 6 bases, there was a span of 16 bases.

The V and J genes are TRBV5-1 and TRBJ1-2, with 10 bases matching TRBD1. The V gene's germline CDR1 is SGHRS and CDR2 YFSETQ. The length of the CDR3 is 14 residues. The J segment lost 5 bases and the V segment lost 4 bases, leaving 5 bases of the junction unmatched. DNA for the CDR3: TGCGCCAGCAGCGGGGACAGGGGAGGGTATGGCTACACCTTC. Its protein is CASSGDRGGYGYTF.

The chain combines TRBV7-9 with TRBJ2-7; a weak D match, TRBD2 (5 bases). V lost 5 bases to trimming and J lost 2 bases, with 13 bases between them. Germline V gene lookup returns CDR1 SEHNR and CDR2 FQNEAQ (reference sequence). This CDR3 comprises 14 residues. The CDR3 here is CASSRRDGAYEQYV. DNA of the CDR3: TGTGCCAGCAGCAGAAGAGACGGGGCCTACGAGCAGTACGTC.

The V gene is TRBV28, the J gene TRBJ2-1, with D unclear. Deletions cut 6 bases from V and 0 bases from J, with 12 bases between. Germline V gives CDR1 MDHEN, CDR2 SYDVKM. CDR3 length: 15 amino acids. The CDR3 DNA reads TGTGCCAGCAGATCTGTACTCCCCTCCTACAATGAGCAGTTCTTC. Its translation: CASRSVLPSYNEQFF.

The V gene is TRBV6-2 or TRBV6-3, the J gene TRBJ1-5; weak D call: TRBD1 (6 bases). Trimming shortened V by 2 bases and J by 7 bases, and 12 bases separated the two germline ends. The CDR3 is 14 residues long. Germline loops: CDR1 MNHEY, CDR2 SVGEGT. The DNA of the CDR3 is TGTGCCAGCAGTTACCGACAGGAGCGGCAGCCCCAGCATTTT. Its translation is CASSYRQERQPQHF.

V and J are TRBV4-3 and TRBJ1-1, with D perhaps TRBD1 (6 bases). V shed 0 bases and J shed 4 bases, with 9 bases lying between them. Germline CDR1 is LGHNA and CDR2 is YSLEER. The CDR3 length is 14 residues. CDR3 DNA sequence: TGCGCCAGCAGCCAAGAGTTACAGGGCACTGAAGCTTTCTTT. It translates to CASSQELQGTEAFF.

This chain uses TRBV4-3 with TRBJ2-3; no clear D. The CDR3 loop spans 16 amino acids. V lost 4 bases and J lost 0, with 14 bases in between. Per the germline V gene, CDR1 is LGHNA and CDR2 is YSLEER. The CDR3 DNA is TGCGCCAGCAGCCCCGAGCTGGCGTCTAGCACAGATACGCAGTATTTT. Translated, it gives CASSPELASSTDTQYF.